This TCR beta chain was recovered during a study of blood T cell repertoires in COVID-19. The protocol was immunoSEQ multiplex PCR, while the TCRdb copy is restricted to in-frame clones and leaves out a portion. The data contain around 62,000 clones, over 75% of them singletons. Trimming shortened V by 9 bases and J by 6 bases, and 12 bases separated the two germline ends. CDR3 length: 12 residues. CDR1 is MNHEY, CDR2 SVGAGI, per germline. The TCR was taken from a man in his fifties with acute or convalescent COVID-19. V and J are TRBV6-5 and TRBJ2-1; no firm D call. Sequencing was performed on peripheral blood. The CDR3 DNA is TGTGCCAGTCAAAAACATGGCAATGAGCAGTTCTTC. Translated: CASQKHGNEQFF.